These 6 T cell receptor beta chains were sequenced from one sample in a study of blood T cell repertoires in COVID-19. The table came from immunoSEQ multiplex PCR; TCRdb's copy has only in-frame clones and leaves some out. The data hold about 350,000 clones, with more than 85% observed a single time. The specimen sequenced was PBMCs or T cells enriched from blood (not recorded which). These receptors came from a woman in her twenties or thirties who had recovered from COVID-19.

The chain combines TRBV29-1 with TRBJ1-1, with 7 bases identical to TRBD1. CDR1 is SQVTM and CDR2 is ANQGSEA in the germline V gene. The CDR3 is 11 residues long. V dropped 6 bases and J dropped 7; count of bases not matched to a gene: 5. Here the CDR3 reads CSVGTVVEAFF. CDR3 nucleotide sequence: TGCAGCGTGGGGACAGTCGTTGAAGCTTTCTTT.

The gene calls are TRBV2 and TRBJ1-2; weak D call: TRBD1 (5 bases). Germline CDR1 reads SNHLY; CDR2 reads FYNNEI. The CDR3 sequence is 13 residues long. Trimming pared 5 bases from V and 6 bases from J, leaving 13 bases between. The CDR3 DNA is TGTGCCAGCAGTCCCCAGGGTTTCGATGGCTACACCTTC. As protein: CASSPQGFDGYTF.

V is TRBV5-1 and J is TRBJ1-3; D ambiguous. Looked up from germline, CDR1 is SGHRS and CDR2 is YFSETQ. With 0 bases removed from V and 3 bases from J, the gap between germline ends came to 7 bases. The CDR3 is 14 amino acids. CDR3 sequence: CASSLGVYGNTIYF. The CDR3 DNA follows: TGCGCCAGCAGCTTGGGAGTATATGGAAACACCATATATTTT.

V and J are TRBV19 and TRBJ2-5; TRBD1 might be the D (5 bases). Germline V gives CDR1 LNHDA, CDR2 SQIVND (reference sequence). Deletions cut 3 bases from V and 8 bases from J, with 13 bases between. The CDR3 length is 13 residues. Here the CDR3 reads CASSITGSGTQYF. The DNA of the CDR3 is TGTGCCAGTAGTATTACAGGCTCAGGAACCCAGTACTTC.

The chain has TRBV4-2 and TRBJ1-1; D is possibly TRBD1 (5 bases). Deletions cut 1 base from V and 0 bases from J, with 15 bases between. The length of the CDR3 is 17 residues. From germline, CDR1 is LGHNA and CDR2 YNFKEQ. CDR3 DNA: TGTGCCAGCAGCCAAGGTGGCAGGTCGGGGGTGAACACTGAAGCTTTCTTT. Protein sequence: CASSQGGRSGVNTEAFF.

The genes are TRBV19 and TRBJ1-6, with unresolved D. CDR1 is LNHDA, CDR2 SQIVND, per germline (reference sequence). The CDR3 length is 15 residues. The germline V and J ends were trimmed by 7 bases and 7 bases, with 17 bases remaining between them. The CDR3 reads CASTDNPGSNSPLHF. In DNA, the CDR3 is TGTGCCAGTACCGATAATCCGGGATCCAATTCACCCCTCCACTTT.